This entry is about one TCR beta chain. These data come from a study of blood T cell repertoires in COVID-19. Turning to the study itself: PBMCs, B-cell-depleted T cells, or T cells were the source of the cDNA or gDNA that made up the material.

In assigning cohorts, the study relied on participant-reported clinical history. Symptom resolution, clearance, or two negative PCRs marked donors in Cohort 3 as recovered. Here immunoSEQ multiplex PCR was the method, and the copy in TCRdb shows in-frame clones only, minus some. This table has about 160,000 clones, more than 70% appearing once. In germline, CDR1 is PRHDT, CDR2 FYEKMQ (reference sequence). V lost 1 base, J lost 3 bases, and 4 bases lay in between. The CDR3 length is 12 residues. The sample comprised PBMCs or T cells enriched from blood (not recorded which). The chain carries TRBV13 and TRBJ2-7; no firm D call. This sequence was found in a man aged 60-69 years who had recovered from COVID-19. The CDR3 sequence: CASSLVSYEQYF. For the CDR3, the DNA is TGTGCCAGCAGCTTAGTGAGCTACGAGCAGTACTTC.